This T cell receptor (beta chain) was profiled in a study of T cell changes during pregnancy in multiple sclerosis (dated by TCRdb to between 2019 and 2020). Background on the whole study: In women with multiple sclerosis, the researchers looked at how the T cell repertoire shifted as pregnancy progressed.

A word on this clone: The antigen it binds to is not known. Base qualities are not at hand, and no much larger clone is one base apart.

Including cysteine and phenylalanine, the CDR3 has 13 amino acids. Only CDR3 DNA is held: 39 bases, read in frame from base 1. CDR1 is given as LNHDA and CDR2 as SQIVND, both from the germline V gene (reference sequence). A distance of 10 bases separates the germline ends of V and J, which lose 5 bases and 3 bases respectively. Receptor libraries were prepared by the immunoSEQ multiplex PCR assay. TCRdb provides this immuneACCESS table in a form limited to in-frame rearrangements. Some clones are lacking; in checked studies, under half of them reflect an unresolved V gene, and why the rest are absent is not known. In this sample the table shows about 88,000 clones, roughly 90% of which occur a single time. Approximately 1.4% of the sample is held by the ten biggest clonotypes.

The chain is assembled from TRBV19 and TRBJ1-2; the D region possibly corresponds to TRBD1 (6 bases align). The clonotype comes from a female donor with multiple sclerosis, enrolled in a pregnancy study. The sample was peripheral blood, taken in the first trimester of pregnancy. The CDR3 has the sequence CASSPGADYGYTF. In nucleotide form, the sequence is TGTGCCAGTAGTCCAGGGGCGGACTATGGCTACACCTTC.